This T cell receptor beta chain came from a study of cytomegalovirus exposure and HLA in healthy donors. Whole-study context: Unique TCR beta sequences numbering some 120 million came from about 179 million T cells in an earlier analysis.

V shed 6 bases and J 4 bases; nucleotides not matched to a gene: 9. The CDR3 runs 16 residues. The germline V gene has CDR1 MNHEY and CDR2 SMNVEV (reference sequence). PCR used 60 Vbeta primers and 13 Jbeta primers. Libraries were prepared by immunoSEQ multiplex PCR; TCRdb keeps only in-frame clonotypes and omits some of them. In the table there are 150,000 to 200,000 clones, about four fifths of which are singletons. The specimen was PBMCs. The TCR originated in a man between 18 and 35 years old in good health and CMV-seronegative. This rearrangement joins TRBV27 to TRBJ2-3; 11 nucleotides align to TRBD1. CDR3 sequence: CASRERDRGGSDTQYF. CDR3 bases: TGTGCCAGCAGAGAACGGGACAGGGGGGGATCAGATACGCAGTATTTT.